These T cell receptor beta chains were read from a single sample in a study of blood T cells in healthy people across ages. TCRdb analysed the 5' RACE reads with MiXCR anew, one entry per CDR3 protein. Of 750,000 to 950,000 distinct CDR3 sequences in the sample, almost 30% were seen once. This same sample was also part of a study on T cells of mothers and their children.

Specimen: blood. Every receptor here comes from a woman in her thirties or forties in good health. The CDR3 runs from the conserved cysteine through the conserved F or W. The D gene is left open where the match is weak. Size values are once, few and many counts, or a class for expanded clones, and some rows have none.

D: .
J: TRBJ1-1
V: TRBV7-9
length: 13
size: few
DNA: TGTGCCAGCAGCTTAGCCGAAGGCGGGGGAGCTTTCTTT
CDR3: CASSLAEGGGAFF

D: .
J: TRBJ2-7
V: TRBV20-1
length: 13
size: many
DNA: TGCAGTGTCGGCAGACGCCCCTCCTACGAGCAGTACTTC
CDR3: CSVGRRPSYEQYF

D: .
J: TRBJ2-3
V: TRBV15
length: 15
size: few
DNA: TGTGCCACCAGCTCTTACAGCAAATACACAGATACGCAGTATTTT
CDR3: CATSSYSKYTDTQYF

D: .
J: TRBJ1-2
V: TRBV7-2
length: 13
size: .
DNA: TGTGCCAGCAGCTTCTCTCCTAACTGTGGCTACACCTTC
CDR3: CASSFSPNCGYTF

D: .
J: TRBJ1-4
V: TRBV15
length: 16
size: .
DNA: TGTGCCACCAGCCCCAACGGGACACACCATAATGAAAAACTGTTTTTT
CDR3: CATSPNGTHHNEKLFF

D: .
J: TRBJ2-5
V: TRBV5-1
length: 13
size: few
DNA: TGCGCCAGCAGGGGCAGTCCCCAAGAGACCCAGTACTTC
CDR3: CASRGSPQETQYF

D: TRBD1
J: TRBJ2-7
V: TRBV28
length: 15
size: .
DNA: TGTGCCAGCAGTACTCCGGGACAGGGGATATGGGAGCAGTACTTC
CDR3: CASSTPGQGIWEQYF

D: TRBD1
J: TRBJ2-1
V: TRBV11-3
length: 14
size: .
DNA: TGTGCCAGCAGCTTCGGACAGGGGTTCAATGAGCAGTTCTTC
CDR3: CASSFGQGFNEQFF

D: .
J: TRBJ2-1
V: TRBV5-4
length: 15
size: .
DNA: TGTGCCAGCAGCTTGACCGGGGGGCCGGGCAATGAGCAGTTCTTC
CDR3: CASSLTGGPGNEQFF

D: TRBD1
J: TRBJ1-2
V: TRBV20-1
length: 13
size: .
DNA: TGCAGTGCTAGAGATGGGACAGCCTATGGCTACACCTTC
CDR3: CSARDGTAYGYTF

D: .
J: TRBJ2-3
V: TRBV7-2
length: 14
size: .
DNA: TGTGCCTCGGGGGCGGGCCCCAACACAGATACGCAGTATTTT
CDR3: CASGAGPNTDTQYF

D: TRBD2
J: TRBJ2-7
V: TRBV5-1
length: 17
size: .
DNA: TGCGCCAGCAGCTTGCGTAGCGGGGATTACTCCTACAATGAGCAGTACTTC
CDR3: CASSLRSGDYSYNEQYF

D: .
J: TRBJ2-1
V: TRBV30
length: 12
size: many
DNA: TGTGCCTGGACGGCCAGTCGATATGAGCAGTTCTTC
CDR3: CAWTASRYEQFF

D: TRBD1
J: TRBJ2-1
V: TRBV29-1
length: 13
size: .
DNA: TGCAGCGGGACAGGGGGTTCCTACAATGAGCAGTTCTTC
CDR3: CSGTGGSYNEQFF

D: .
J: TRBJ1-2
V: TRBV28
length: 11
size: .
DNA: TGTGCCGCATTTACAGCTTCTGGCTACACCTTC
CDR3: CAAFTASGYTF

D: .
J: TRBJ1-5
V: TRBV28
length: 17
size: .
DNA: TGTGCCAGCAACCCCCCGTTAGGTTCGGGGAGCAATCAGCCCCAGCATTTT
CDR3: CASNPPLGSGSNQPQHF

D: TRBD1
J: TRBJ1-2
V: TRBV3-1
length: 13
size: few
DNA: TGTGCCAGCAGCCAAGGGACAGGGGTAGGCTACACCTTC
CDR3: CASSQGTGVGYTF

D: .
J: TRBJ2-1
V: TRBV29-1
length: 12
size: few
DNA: TGCAGCGTTGATCAGGGGGGGGATGAGCAGTTCTTC
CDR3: CSVDQGGDEQFF

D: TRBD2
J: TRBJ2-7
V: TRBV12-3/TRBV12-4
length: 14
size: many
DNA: TGTGCCAGCAGCCGACTAGCCGGTCCTTACGAGCAGTACTTC
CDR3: CASSRLAGPYEQYF

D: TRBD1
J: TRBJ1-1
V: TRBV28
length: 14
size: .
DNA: TGTGCCAGCAGTTGGAGCAGGGGGAGGACTGAAGCTTTCTTT
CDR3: CASSWSRGRTEAFF

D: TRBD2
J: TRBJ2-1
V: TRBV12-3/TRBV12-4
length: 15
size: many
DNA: TGTGCCAGCAGTCATATTAGCGGGGGATACAATGAGCAGTTCTTC
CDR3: CASSHISGGYNEQFF

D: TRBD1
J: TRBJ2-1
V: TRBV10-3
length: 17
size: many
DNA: TGTGCCATCAGTGAGCGCGAGCCGGGACAGGGGGCGCACGGGCAGTTCTTC
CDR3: CAISEREPGQGAHGQFF

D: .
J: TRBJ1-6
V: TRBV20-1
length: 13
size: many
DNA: TGCAGTGCTACAGGCACAGGGAATTCACCCCTCCACTTT
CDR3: CSATGTGNSPLHF

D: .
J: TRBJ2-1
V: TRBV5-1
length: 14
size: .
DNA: TGCGCCAGCAGCCCCGGGGGCAATGGGAGTGAGCAGTTCTTC
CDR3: CASSPGGNGSEQFF

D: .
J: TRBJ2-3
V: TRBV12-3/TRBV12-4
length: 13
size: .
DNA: TGTGCCAGCGAGGCAGGGGTCACAGATGCGCAGTATTTT
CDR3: CASEAGVTDAQYF

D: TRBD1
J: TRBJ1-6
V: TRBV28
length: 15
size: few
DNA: TGTGCCAGCTCTTCTTGGGGACAGCTTAATTCACCCCTCCACTTT
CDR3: CASSSWGQLNSPLHF

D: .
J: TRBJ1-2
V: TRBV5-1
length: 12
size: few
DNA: TGCGCCAGCAGCGGTTCAGTTGATGGCTACACCTTC
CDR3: CASSGSVDGYTF

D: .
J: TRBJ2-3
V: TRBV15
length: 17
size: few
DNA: TGTGCCACCAGCAGAGGGGTGGGGGGCGCTTCCACAGATACGCAGTATTTT
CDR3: CATSRGVGGASTDTQYF

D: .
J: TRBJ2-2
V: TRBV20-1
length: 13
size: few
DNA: TGCAGTGCCCCGGGGCCGGGAACCGGGGAGCTGTTTTTT
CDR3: CSAPGPGTGELFF

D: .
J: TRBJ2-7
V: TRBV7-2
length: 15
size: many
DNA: TGTGCCAGCAGCTCTTATCTTCAGGCGGACCACGAGCAGTACTTC
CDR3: CASSSYLQADHEQYF

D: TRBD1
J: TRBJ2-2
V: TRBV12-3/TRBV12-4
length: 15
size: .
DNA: TGTGCCAGCAGTTTTGGCAGGGGGCGAACCGGGGAGCTGTTTTTT
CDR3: CASSFGRGRTGELFF

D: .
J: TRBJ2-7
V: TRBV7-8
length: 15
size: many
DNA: TGTGCCAGCAGCTTAGGTCCATGGCAGGGCGACGAGCAGTACTTC
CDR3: CASSLGPWQGDEQYF

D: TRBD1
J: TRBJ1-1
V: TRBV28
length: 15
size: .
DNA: TGTGCCAGCAGTCTCGATCGACAGGGAGACACTGAAGCTTTCTTT
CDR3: CASSLDRQGDTEAFF

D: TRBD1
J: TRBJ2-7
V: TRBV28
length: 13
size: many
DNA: TGTGCCAGCAGGCGACAGGGTATCTACGAGCAGTACTTC
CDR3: CASRRQGIYEQYF

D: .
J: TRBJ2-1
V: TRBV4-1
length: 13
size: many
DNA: TGCGCCAGCAGCCAATCAATCGCAGGGCTCTGGTTCTTC
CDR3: CASSQSIAGLWFF

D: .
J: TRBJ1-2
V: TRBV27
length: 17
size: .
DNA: TGTGCCAGCAGTATTCCCCGGGACCCTTCACGGGGCTATGGCTACACCTTC
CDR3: CASSIPRDPSRGYGYTF

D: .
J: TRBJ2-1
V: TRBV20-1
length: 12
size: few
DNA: TGCAGTGCTAGCCATCTGCGCGATGAGCAGTTCTTC
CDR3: CSASHLRDEQFF

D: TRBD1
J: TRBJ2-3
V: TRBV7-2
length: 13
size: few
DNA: TGTGCCAGCAGCAACCTACAGGGGGATACGCAGTATTTT
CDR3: CASSNLQGDTQYF

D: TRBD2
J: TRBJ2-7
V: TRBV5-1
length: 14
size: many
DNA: TGCGCCAGCAGCGAGGGACTAGCGGCAAGCGAGCAGTACTTC
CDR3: CASSEGLAASEQYF

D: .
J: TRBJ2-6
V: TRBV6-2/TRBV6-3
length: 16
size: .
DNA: TGTGCCAGCAGTCCACAAGGGTTATCTGGGGCCAACGTCCTGACTTTC
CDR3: CASSPQGLSGANVLTF

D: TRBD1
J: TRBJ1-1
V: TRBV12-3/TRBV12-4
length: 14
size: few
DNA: TGTGCCAGCAGTTCATACGGGAGGGGGCTAGGTGCTTTCTTT
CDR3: CASSSYGRGLGAFF

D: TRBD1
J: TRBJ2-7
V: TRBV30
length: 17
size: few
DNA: TGTGCCGGCGCGACCCGCAGACAGGGGGTTGAGTACTACGAGCAGTACTTC
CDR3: CAGATRRQGVEYYEQYF